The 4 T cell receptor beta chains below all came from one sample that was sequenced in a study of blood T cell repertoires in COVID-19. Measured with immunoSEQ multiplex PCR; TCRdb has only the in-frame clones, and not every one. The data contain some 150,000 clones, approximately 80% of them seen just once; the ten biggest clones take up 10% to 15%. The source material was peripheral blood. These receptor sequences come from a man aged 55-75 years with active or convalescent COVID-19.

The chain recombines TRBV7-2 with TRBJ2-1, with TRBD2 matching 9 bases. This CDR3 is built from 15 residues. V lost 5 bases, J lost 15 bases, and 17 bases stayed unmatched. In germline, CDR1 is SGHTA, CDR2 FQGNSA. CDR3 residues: CASSGRLADSPPWFF. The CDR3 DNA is TGTGCCAGCAGCGGCAGACTAGCGGACAGTCCTCCTTGGTTCTTC.

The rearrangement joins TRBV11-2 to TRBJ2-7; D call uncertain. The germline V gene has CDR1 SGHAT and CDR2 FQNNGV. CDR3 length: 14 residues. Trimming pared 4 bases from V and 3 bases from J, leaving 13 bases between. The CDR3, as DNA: TGTGCCAGCAGCTCGCATAGTCTACTCTACGAGCAGTACTTC. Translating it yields CASSSHSLLYEQYF.

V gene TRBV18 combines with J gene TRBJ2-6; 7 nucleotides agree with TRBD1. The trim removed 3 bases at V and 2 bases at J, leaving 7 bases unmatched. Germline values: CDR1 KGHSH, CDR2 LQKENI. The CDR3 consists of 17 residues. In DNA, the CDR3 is TGTGCCAGCTCACCGGGGACAGCTCGGCCTGGGGCCAACGTCCTGACTTTC. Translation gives CASSPGTARPGANVLTF.

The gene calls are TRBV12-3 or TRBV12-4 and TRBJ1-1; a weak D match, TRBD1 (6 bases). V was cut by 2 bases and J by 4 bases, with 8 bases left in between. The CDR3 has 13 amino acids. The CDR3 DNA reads TGTGCCAGCAGTTTACAGGGGCTCACTGAAGCTTTCTTT. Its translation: CASSLQGLTEAFF.